The 11 T cell receptor beta chains given below trace back to one sample, sequenced in a study of blood T cells in healthy people across ages. Alongside a J-beta primer mix, a sample-barcoded 5' primer served in a second PCR lasting about 7 to 11 cycles. TCRdb re-called the 5' RACE reads through MiXCR, storing one row per CDR3 protein. The sample has around 1,100,000 distinct CDR3 sequences; around two fifths are singletons. Sequencing was carried out using blood. These receptors originate from a man aged 18 to 35 in good health.

In its sample, this clonotype was seen a few times. This rearrangement joins TRBV7-2 to TRBJ2-3; 10 bases align to TRBD2. This CDR3 is built from 16 residues. The germline CDR1 and CDR2 sequences are SGHTA and FQGNSA. After removal of 1 base from V and 5 bases from J, the junction contained 6 bases not matched to a gene. The CDR3 protein is CASSLVVAGGGDTQYF. The CDR3 bases are TGTGCCAGCAGCTTAGTGGTAGCGGGGGGAGGAGATACGCAGTATTTT.

This clonotype was detected ten times or more. The chain recombines TRBV6-5 with TRBJ1-5, with D possibly being TRBD1 (6 bases). Trimming left V 6 bases short and J 3 bases short, with 9 bases between. This CDR3 spans 13 amino acids. Germline V gene sequence: CDR1 MNHEY, CDR2 SVGAGI. The CDR3 bases are TGTGCCAGCAGCTGGACAGTCAATCAGCCCCAGCATTTT. Protein sequence: CASSWTVNQPQHF.

V and J are TRBV2 and TRBJ2-1, with 12 nucleotides matching TRBD2. The CDR3 runs 15 residues. Germline V gives CDR1 SNHLY, CDR2 FYNNEI. The ends lost 8 bases at V and 2 bases at J; junction bases unmatched: 4. The DNA for the CDR3 is TGTGCCAGCCCACTAGCGGGGGGTACCTACAATGAGCAGTTCTTC. Protein sequence: CASPLAGGTYNEQFF.

The chain recombines TRBV5-1 with TRBJ2-7; weak D call: TRBD2 (6 bases). Deletions cut 7 bases from V and 6 bases from J, with 17 bases between. The germline CDR1 and CDR2 sequences are SGHRS and YFSETQ. The CDR3 covers 13 residues. The chain's CDR3 is CASQEGSGIEQYF. The CDR3 nucleotides read TGCGCCAGCCAGGAGGGTTCGGGGATCGAGCAGTACTTC.

The chain combines TRBV27 with TRBJ2-3, with D possibly called TRBD1 or TRBD2 (5 bases each). Trimming stripped 4 bases from V and 8 bases from J, with 10 bases between. Germline CDR1 is MNHEY and CDR2 is SMNVEV (reference sequence). The CDR3 consists of 12 residues. The CDR3 protein is CASSSGTATQYF. The CDR3, as DNA: TGTGCCAGCAGTTCCGGGACGGCTACGCAGTATTTT.

The chain has TRBV6-6 and TRBJ1-5; 9 nucleotides match TRBD1. Germline V gene lookup returns CDR1 MNHNY and CDR2 SVGAGI (reference sequence). With V trimmed by 6 bases and J by 7 bases, 10 bases remained unmatched. This CDR3 region has 15 residues. In DNA form, the CDR3 reads TGTGCCAGCAGCCCGGGACAGGGAAGGGAGCAGCCCCAGCATTTT. As protein: CASSPGQGREQPQHF.

This chain connects TRBV30 to TRBJ1-2; D perhaps matches TRBD1 (5 bases). The CDR3 is 14 amino acids. V shed 3 bases and J shed 6 bases, with 17 bases lying between them. From germline, CDR1 is GTSNPN and CDR2 SVGIG (reference sequence). CDR3 bases: TGTGCCTGGAGGAGGACACCGCCTAGCGATGGCTACACCTTC. The encoded protein is CAWRRTPPSDGYTF.

The table lists this clonotype with a few counts. The genes are TRBV9 and TRBJ2-4; TRBD1 or TRBD2 may be the D gene (5 bases each). Trimming removed 3 bases from V and 0 bases from J, with 28 bases in between. The CDR3 contains 21 residues. Germline lookup yields CDR1 SGDLS and CDR2 YYNGEE. CDR3: CASSELRQSEGEYLAKNIQYF. The CDR3 DNA follows: TGTGCCAGCAGCGAGCTCAGACAGTCCGAGGGCGAATATTTAGCCAAAAACATTCAGTACTTC.

This clonotype was recorded a few times. This rearrangement joins TRBV29-1 to TRBJ1-2, with 7 bases matching TRBD1. Germline CDR1 is SQVTM and CDR2 is ANQGSEA. This CDR3 is 14 amino acids long. The V and J ends lost 5 bases and 1 base, in that order; junction bases with no gene match: 7. CDR3 bases: TGCAGCGTTCCTAGGACAGGATATAACTATGGCTACACCTTC. Translated, it gives CSVPRTGYNYGYTF.

The chain uses TRBV2 and TRBJ1-1, with TRBD1 identical over 8 bases. Trimming took 7 bases from V and 6 from J; bases not matched to a gene: 10. Germline lookup yields CDR1 SNHLY and CDR2 FYNNEI. This CDR3 is built from 14 residues. CDR3 DNA sequence: TGTGCCAGCACCCAGGACAGGGTGATGGCTGAAGCTTTCTTT. Translating it yields CASTQDRVMAEAFF.

V and J are TRBV20-1 and TRBJ2-3, with 9 bases lining up with TRBD2. The V gene's germline CDR1 is DFQATT and CDR2 SNEGSKA (reference sequence). CDR3 size: 13 residues. The CDR3 protein is CLAAGGLTDTQYF. DNA for the CDR3: TGCCTGGCAGCGGGGGGATTAACAGATACGCAGTATTTT.